Following are 13 T cell receptor beta chains from one sample sequenced in a study of identical twins. TCRdb reanalysed the 5' RACE reads using MiXCR and keeps one entry per CDR3 protein. The sample holds roughly 720,000 distinct CDR3 sequences, about 20% seen once. These same records also appear under a second study, on T cells expressing NK-cell markers.

The material sequenced was PBMCs. The receptors were sampled from a woman younger than 30 in good health.

The rearrangement links TRBV7-2 to TRBJ1-2, with D perhaps TRBD1 (6 bases). Germline CDR1 is SGHTA and CDR2 is FQGNSA. Trimming shortened V by 5 bases and J by 5 bases, and 18 bases separated the two germline ends. This CDR3 has 15 residues. CDR3 sequence reads: CASSPTPWGAYGYTF. The CDR3 DNA reads TGTGCCAGCAGCCCGACTCCTTGGGGGGCGTATGGCTACACCTTC. The complete variable domain, with remaining parts taken from reference TRBV7-2 and TRBJ1-2, reads GAGVSQSPSNKVTEKGKDVELRCDPISGHTALYWYRQSLGQGLEFLIYFQGNSAPDKSGLPSDRFSAERTGGSVSTLTIQRTQQEDSAVYLCASSPTPWGAYGYTFGSGTRLTVV.

This rearrangement joins TRBV24-1 to TRBJ2-2, with no clear D. The CDR3 is 17 amino acids. CDR1 and CDR2 from the germline V gene are KGHDR and SFDVKD. Trimming left V 0 bases short and J 5 bases short, with 15 bases between. CDR3 protein: CATSDLHSGSGTGELFF. In DNA form, the CDR3 reads TGTGCCACCAGTGATTTGCACTCCGGGTCGGGTACCGGGGAGCTGTTTTTT.

The chain employs TRBV7-9 and TRBJ1-1; possible D gene TRBD1, 5 bases. Germline values: CDR1 SEHNR, CDR2 FQNEAQ (reference sequence). The V end was cut by 4 bases, the J end by 0 bases, with 12 bases between. CDR3 length: 15 residues. The CDR3 DNA sequence: TGTGCCAGCAGCTCGACCCAGGGACTGAACACTGAAGCTTTCTTT. Its translation: CASSSTQGLNTEAFF. The variable domain in full, with the rest retrieved from reference TRBV7-9 and TRBJ1-1, is DTGVSQNPRHKITKRGQNVTFRCDPISEHNRLYWYRQTLGQGPEFLTYFQNEAQLEKSRLLSDRFSAERPKGSFSTLEIQRTEQGDSAMYLCASSSTQGLNTEAFFGQGTRLTVV.

This clonotype was observed at least ten times. The chain joins TRBV24-1 to TRBJ2-5; 7 nucleotides match TRBD2. CDR1 is KGHDR, CDR2 SFDVKD, per germline. V shed 4 bases and J 3 bases; nucleotides not matched to a gene: 1. This CDR3 contains 13 residues. Here the CDR3 reads CATSEGGKETQYF. In nucleotides, the CDR3 is TGTGCCACCAGTGAGGGAGGGAAAGAGACCCAGTACTTC.

This clonotype has just a few counts. CDR3 sequence: CASSSTGAPNTGELFF. CDR3 bases: TGTGCCAGCAGCTCTACAGGGGCTCCGAACACCGGGGAGCTGTTTTTT. The gene calls are TRBV7-2 and TRBJ2-2; 7 positions agree with TRBD1. Germline V gene data show CDR1 as SGHTA and CDR2 as FQGNSA. The CDR3 runs 16 residues. Unmatched junction bases numbered 5, after V lost 4 bases and J lost 0 bases.

The table lists this clonotype with a few counts. V is TRBV27 and J is TRBJ2-1; 10 bases align to TRBD1. The CDR3 totals 15 residues. CDR1 is MNHEY, CDR2 SMNVEV, per germline (reference sequence). V shed 5 bases, J shed 5 bases, and the junction held 6 bases outside the gene matches. The CDR3 region has the DNA TGTGCCAGCAGTACGCCGGGACAGGGGAACAATGAGCAGTTCTTC. This encodes CASSTPGQGNNEQFF.

In regard to this clonotype: Because it lacks the conserved phenylalanine or tryptophan at the end, this CDR3 is likely a read error. No DNA is shown, since the ends of the CDR3 on it are uncertain; the CDR3 is the one TCRdb lists. This chain joins TRBV21-1 and TRBJ2-7. TRBV21-1 is labeled a pseudogene. The CDR3 is 14 residues long, ends included. CDR3 sequence reads: CASSKARLGDLNRP.

Only a few counts were recorded for this clonotype. J is TRBJ1-5 and V is TRBV12-3 or TRBV12-4, with D possibly being TRBD1 (6 bases). V was pared by 6 bases and J by 11 bases, with 14 bases between. The CDR3 contains 12 residues. As DNA, the CDR3 is TGTGCCAGCAGCTCAGGACAGAGAGCCCAGCATTTT. It translates to CASSSGQRAQHF.

This chain connects TRBV6-1 to TRBJ2-1; TRBD2 matches at 10 bases. The CDR3 runs to 14 residues. Trimming at V came to 6 bases and at J to 6 bases, leaving 5 bases not matched to a gene. Germline assignment: CDR1 MNHNS and CDR2 SASEGT. The CDR3 DNA sequence: TGTGCCAGCAGGACACTAGCGGGACGCAATGAGCAGTTCTTC. This encodes CASRTLAGRNEQFF.

This clonotype was detected a few times. This sequence joins TRBV27 and TRBJ2-2; 8 nucleotides align to TRBD2. In germline, CDR1 is MNHEY, CDR2 SMNVEV (reference sequence). This CDR3 spans 15 amino acids. The trim removed 7 bases at V and 4 bases at J, leaving 8 bases unmatched. The CDR3 is CASNDLAGTTGELFF. CDR3 nucleotides: TGTGCCAGCAATGATTTAGCGGGGACCACCGGGGAGCTGTTTTTT.

This clonotype showed up just a few times. The chain has TRBV20-1 and TRBJ2-1; possibly TRBD1 for D (7 bases). The V gene lost 5 bases and the J gene lost 8 bases, with 25 bases spanning the gap. Per germline, CDR1 DFQATT and CDR2 SNEGSKA (reference sequence). This CDR3 has 16 residues. DNA for the CDR3: TGCAGTGCTGCAGGGACGTTGGGCCAGGGGGGCGATGAGCAGTTCTTC. Protein: CSAAGTLGQGGDEQFF.

The V gene is TRBV5-8, the J gene TRBJ2-7, with 7 nucleotides matching TRBD2. The V gene end was trimmed by 4 bases and the J gene end by 3 bases; junction bases not matched to a gene: 4. This CDR3 contains 13 residues. CDR1 SGHTS and CDR2 YDEGEE come from the germline V gene. The CDR3 is CASSRDYIYEQYF. In DNA, the CDR3 is TGTGCCAGCAGCCGGGACTACATCTACGAGCAGTACTTC.

This rearrangement joins TRBV10-3 to TRBJ1-5; 8 bases are shared with TRBD1. Trimming removed 10 bases from V and 4 bases from J; junction bases left unmatched: 3. Germline CDR1 is ENHRY and CDR2 is SYGVKD. The CDR3 runs 12 residues. Written as DNA, the CDR3 is TGTGCCACACAGGGGGTTAATCAGCCCCAGCATTTT. It codes for CATQGVNQPQHF.